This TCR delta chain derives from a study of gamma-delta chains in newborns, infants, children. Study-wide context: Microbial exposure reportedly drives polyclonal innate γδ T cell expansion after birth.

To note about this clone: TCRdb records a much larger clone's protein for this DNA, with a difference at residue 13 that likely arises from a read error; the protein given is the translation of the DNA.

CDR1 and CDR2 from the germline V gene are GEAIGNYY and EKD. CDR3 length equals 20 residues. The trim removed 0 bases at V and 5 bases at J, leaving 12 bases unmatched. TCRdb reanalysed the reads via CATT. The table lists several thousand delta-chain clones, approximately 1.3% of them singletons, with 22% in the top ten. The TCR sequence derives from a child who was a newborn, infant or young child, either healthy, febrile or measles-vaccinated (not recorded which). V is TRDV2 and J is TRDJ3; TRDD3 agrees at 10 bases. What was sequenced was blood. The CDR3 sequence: CACDTVGWGIGSGDTRQMFF. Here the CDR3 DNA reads TGTGCCTGTGACACCGTGGGCTGGGGGATAGGATCCGGGGACACCCGACAGATGTTTTTC.